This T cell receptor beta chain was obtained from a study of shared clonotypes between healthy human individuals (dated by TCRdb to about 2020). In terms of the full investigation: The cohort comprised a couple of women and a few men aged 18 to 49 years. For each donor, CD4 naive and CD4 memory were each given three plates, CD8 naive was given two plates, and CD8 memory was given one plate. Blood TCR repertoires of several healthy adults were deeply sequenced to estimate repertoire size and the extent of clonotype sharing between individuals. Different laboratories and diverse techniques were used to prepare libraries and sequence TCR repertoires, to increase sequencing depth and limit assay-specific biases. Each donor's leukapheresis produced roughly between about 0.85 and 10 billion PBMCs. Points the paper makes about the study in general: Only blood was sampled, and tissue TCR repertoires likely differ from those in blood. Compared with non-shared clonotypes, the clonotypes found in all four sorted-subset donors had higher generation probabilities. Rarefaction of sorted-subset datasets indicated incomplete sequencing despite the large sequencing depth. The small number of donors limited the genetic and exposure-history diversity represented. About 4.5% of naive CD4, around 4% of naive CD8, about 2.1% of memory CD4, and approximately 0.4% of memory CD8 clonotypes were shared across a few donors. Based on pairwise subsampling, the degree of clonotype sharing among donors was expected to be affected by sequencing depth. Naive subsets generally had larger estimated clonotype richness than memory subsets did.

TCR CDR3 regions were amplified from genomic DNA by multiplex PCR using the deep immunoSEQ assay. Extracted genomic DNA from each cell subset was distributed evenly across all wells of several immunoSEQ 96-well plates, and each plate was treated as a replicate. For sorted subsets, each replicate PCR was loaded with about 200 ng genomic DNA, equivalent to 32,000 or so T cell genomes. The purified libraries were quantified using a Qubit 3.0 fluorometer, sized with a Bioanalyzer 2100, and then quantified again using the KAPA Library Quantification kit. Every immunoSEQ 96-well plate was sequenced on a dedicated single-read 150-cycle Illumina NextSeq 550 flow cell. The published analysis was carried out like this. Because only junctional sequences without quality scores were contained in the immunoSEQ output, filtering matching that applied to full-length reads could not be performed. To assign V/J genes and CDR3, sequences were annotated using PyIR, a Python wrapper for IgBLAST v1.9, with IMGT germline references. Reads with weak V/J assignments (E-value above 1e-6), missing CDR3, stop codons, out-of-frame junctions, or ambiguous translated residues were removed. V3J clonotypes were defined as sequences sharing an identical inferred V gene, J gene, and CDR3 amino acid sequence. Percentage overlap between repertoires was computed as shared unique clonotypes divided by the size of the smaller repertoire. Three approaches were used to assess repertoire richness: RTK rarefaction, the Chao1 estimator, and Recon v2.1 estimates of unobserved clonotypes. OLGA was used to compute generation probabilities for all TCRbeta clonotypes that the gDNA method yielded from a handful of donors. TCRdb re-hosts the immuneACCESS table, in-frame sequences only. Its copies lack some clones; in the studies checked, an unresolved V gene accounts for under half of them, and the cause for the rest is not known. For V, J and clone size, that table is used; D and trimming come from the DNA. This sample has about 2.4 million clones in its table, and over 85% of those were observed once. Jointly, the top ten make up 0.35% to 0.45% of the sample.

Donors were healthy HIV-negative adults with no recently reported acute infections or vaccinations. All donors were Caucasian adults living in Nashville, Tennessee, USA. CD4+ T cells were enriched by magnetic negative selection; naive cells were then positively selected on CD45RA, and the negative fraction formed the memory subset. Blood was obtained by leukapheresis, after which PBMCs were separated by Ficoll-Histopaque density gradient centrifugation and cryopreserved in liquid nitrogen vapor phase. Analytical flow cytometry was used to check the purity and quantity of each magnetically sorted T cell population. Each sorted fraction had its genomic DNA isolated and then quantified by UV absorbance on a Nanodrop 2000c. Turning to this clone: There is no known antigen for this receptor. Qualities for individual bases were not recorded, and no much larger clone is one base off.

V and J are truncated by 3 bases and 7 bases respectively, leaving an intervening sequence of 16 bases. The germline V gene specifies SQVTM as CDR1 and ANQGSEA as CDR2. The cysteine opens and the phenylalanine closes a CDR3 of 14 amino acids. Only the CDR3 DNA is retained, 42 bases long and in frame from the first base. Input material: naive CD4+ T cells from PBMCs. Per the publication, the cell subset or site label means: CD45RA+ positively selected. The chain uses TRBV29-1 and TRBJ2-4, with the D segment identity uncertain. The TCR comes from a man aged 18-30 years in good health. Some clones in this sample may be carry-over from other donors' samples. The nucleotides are TGCAGCGTTGATTATCCGGGCCGACGGAACATTCAGTACTTC. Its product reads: CSVDYPGRRNIQYF.